These 22 T cell receptor beta chains were all obtained from the same sample, sequenced in a study of T cell repertoires in cytomegalovirus infection. Their specific antigens are unknown. TCRdb passed the reads through MiXCR, listing each CDR3 protein once. Of around 300,000 distinct CDR3 sequences listed, 25% are singletons. Sequencing was performed on cultured PBMCs, taken from culture after CMV antigen stimulation. The receptors originated from a human donor in good health (CMV status not recorded). Some clones in this sample may be carry-over from other donors' samples.

J is TRBJ1-2 and V is TRBV7-9; 7 nucleotides match TRBD1. The ends lost 2 bases at V and 2 bases at J; junction bases unmatched: 5. The length of the CDR3 is 15 residues. The V gene's germline CDR1 is SEHNR and CDR2 FQNEAQ (reference sequence). The CDR3 nucleotides are TGTGCCAGCAGCTTAACAGGGGTTCGAAACTATGGCTACACCTTC. Amino acid sequence: CASSLTGVRNYGYTF.

The CDR3 coding sequence is TGCGCCAGCAAGACGGAAGCTAACTATGGCTACACCTTC. Protein: CASKTEANYGYTF. The chain uses TRBV5-1 and TRBJ1-2; D is unclear. The CDR3 spans 13 residues. Trimming removed 6 bases at V and 0 bases at J, with 9 bases between. Germline assignment: CDR1 SGHRS and CDR2 YFSETQ.

The gene calls are TRBV5-1 and TRBJ2-2; 9 nucleotides agree with TRBD2. After removal of 3 bases from V and 3 bases from J, the junction contained 6 bases not matched to a gene. Germline lookup yields CDR1 SGHRS and CDR2 YFSETQ. This CDR3 has 16 residues. The CDR3: CASSWGLAGDTGELFF. Written as DNA, the CDR3 is TGCGCCAGCAGCTGGGGTTTAGCGGGAGACACCGGGGAGCTGTTTTTT. The complete variable domain, with remaining parts taken from reference TRBV5-1 and TRBJ2-2, reads KAGVTQTPRYLIKTRGQQVTLSCSPISGHRSVSWYQQTPGQGLQFLFEYFSETQRNKGNFPGRFSGRQFSNSRSEMNVSTLELGDSALYLCASSWGLAGDTGELFFGEGSRLTVL.

This clonotype turned up a few times. V and J are TRBV27 and TRBJ2-5, with TRBD2 as a possible D gene (5 bases). Germline loops: CDR1 MNHEY, CDR2 SMNVEV (reference sequence). The ends were cut back, 8 bases at V and 4 bases at J, with 11 bases in the middle. This CDR3 region has 12 residues. CDR3 DNA sequence: TGTGCCAGCGTCGGGGTGGGAGAGACCCAGTACTTC. Protein product: CASVGVGETQYF.

This clonotype has only a few counts. V usage is TRBV7-8 and J usage is TRBJ2-1; 9 bases line up with TRBD2. The V and J ends lost 5 bases and 3 bases, in that order; junction bases with no gene match: 8. CDR3 length equals 16 residues. Germline V CDR1 and CDR2: SGHVS, FQNEAQ. DNA of the CDR3: TGTGCCAGCAGCCCTGATCTAGCGGGGAACTACAATGAGCAGTTCTTC. This codes for CASSPDLAGNYNEQFF.

The chain combines TRBV2 with TRBJ2-1; D is perhaps TRBD2 (5 bases). V was trimmed by 6 bases and J by 4 bases, leaving 19 bases between them. Germline assignment: CDR1 SNHLY and CDR2 FYNNEI. The CDR3 runs to 16 residues. Written as DNA, the CDR3 is TGTGCCAGCAGGCTCCGGGATTGGTATATGTACAATGAGCAGTTCTTC. It encodes CASRLRDWYMYNEQFF.

This chain connects TRBV7-4 to TRBJ2-1; maybe TRBD1 (5 bases). Germline V lookup: CDR1 SGHVT, CDR2 SQSDAQ. The CDR3 covers 15 residues. Trimming pared 1 base from V and 6 bases from J, leaving 13 bases between. CDR3 bases: TGTGCCAGCAGCTTAGAGATGGCAGGGCCCAATGAGCAGTTCTTC. Amino acid sequence: CASSLEMAGPNEQFF.

This clonotype was picked up a small number of times. J is TRBJ2-7 and V is TRBV7-8, with 8 positions matching TRBD1. The CDR3 is made up of 15 amino acids. Per germline, CDR1 SGHVS and CDR2 FQNEAQ. The V gene end was trimmed by 5 bases and the J gene end by 0 bases; junction bases not matched to a gene: 6. This CDR3 is CASSVDRGSSYEQYF. CDR3 bases: TGTGCCAGCAGCGTTGACAGGGGAAGCTCCTACGAGCAGTACTTC.

The chain recombines TRBV10-3 with TRBJ2-1; D perhaps matches TRBD1 (6 bases). The germline gives CDR1 ENHRY, CDR2 SYGVKD. The CDR3 length is 15 residues. Trimming removed 0 bases at V and 5 bases at J, with 11 bases between. The CDR3 is CAISESTTGNNEQFF. The DNA of the CDR3 is TGTGCCATCAGTGAGTCCACAACAGGGAACAATGAGCAGTTCTTC.

This clonotype was seen many times. The genes are TRBV12-3 or TRBV12-4 and TRBJ2-7; TRBD2 matches 10 bases. Unmatched junction bases numbered 13, after V lost 8 bases and J lost 9 bases. The CDR3 loop spans 14 amino acids. DNA of the CDR3: TGTGCCAGCCGCCGTAATCTAGCGGGAGTTCGGCAGTACTTC. This translates into CASRRNLAGVRQYF.

This clonotype was seen a handful of times. The chain has TRBV2 and TRBJ1-2; TRBD1 might be the D (5 bases). The CDR3 loop spans 13 amino acids. The V gene lost 7 bases and the J gene lost 2 bases, with 11 bases spanning the gap. Germline V gene data show CDR1 as SNHLY and CDR2 as FYNNEI. Written as DNA, the CDR3 is TGTGCCAGCACCTCGACAGCGAACTATGGCTACACCTTC. It is translated as CASTSTANYGYTF.

This clonotype turned up a few times. V and J are TRBV7-9 and TRBJ1-5, with a tentative D call TRBD1 (5 bases). The CDR3 spans 18 residues. V lost 0 bases and J lost 3, with 18 bases in between. Germline loops: CDR1 SEHNR, CDR2 FQNEAQ (reference sequence). The chain's CDR3 is CASSLAMQGIRDNQPQHF. In DNA form, the CDR3 reads TGTGCCAGCAGCTTAGCGATGCAGGGAATAAGGGACAATCAGCCCCAGCATTTT. Variable domain in full (rest from reference TRBV7-9 and TRBJ1-5): DTGVSQNPRHKITKRGQNVTFRCDPISEHNRLYWYRQTLGQGPEFLTYFQNEAQLEKSRLLSDRFSAERPKGSFSTLEIQRTEQGDSAMYLCASSLAMQGIRDNQPQHFGDGTRLSIL.

This clonotype has at least ten counts. J is TRBJ2-5 and V is TRBV7-2; no clear D gene. The CDR3 contains 15 residues. Germline CDR1 is SGHTA and CDR2 is FQGNSA. Between the trimmed V and J ends, which lost 1 base and 7 bases, there was a span of 16 bases. The CDR3 region is CASSLEVGKTGTQYF. The CDR3 region has the DNA TGTGCCAGCAGCTTAGAGGTTGGAAAAACGGGGACCCAGTACTTC.

This clonotype was observed at least ten times. The genes are TRBV7-2 and TRBJ2-7; D uncertain. V lost 5 bases and J lost 1, with 9 bases in between. Germline V gives CDR1 SGHTA, CDR2 FQGNSA. This CDR3 region has 13 residues. CDR3 sequence: CASSAGQSYEQYF. DNA for the CDR3: TGTGCCAGCAGCGCAGGCCAGTCCTACGAGCAGTACTTC.

The V gene is TRBV7-2, the J gene TRBJ2-2; D might be TRBD2 (6 bases). V was shortened by 5 bases and J by 3 bases, with 7 bases between the two germline ends. This CDR3 region has 13 residues. CDR1 and CDR2 from the germline V gene are SGHTA and FQGNSA. In DNA form, the CDR3 reads TGTGCCAGCAGCGGGAGGTACACCGGGGAGCTGTTTTTT. The encoded protein is CASSGRYTGELFF.

This clonotype turned up a few times. The rearrangement links TRBV6-5 to TRBJ2-7, with D perhaps given as TRBD1 or TRBD2 (5 bases each). This CDR3 region has 13 residues. Germline CDR1 is MNHEY and CDR2 is SVGAGI. V lost 0 bases to trimming and J lost 2 bases, with 5 bases between them. The CDR3 sequence: CASSYSGAYEQYF. In DNA form, the CDR3 reads TGTGCCAGCAGTTACTCGGGGGCCTACGAGCAGTACTTC.

The chain joins TRBV6-2 or TRBV6-3 to TRBJ2-1, with 10 bases that match TRBD2. This CDR3 comprises 16 residues. The V gene end was trimmed by 7 bases and the J gene end by 9 bases; junction bases not matched to a gene: 15. Germline-derived CDR1 and CDR2 are MNHEY and SVGEGT. CDR3: CASITPRASGSAEQFF. CDR3 coding DNA: TGTGCCAGCATTACACCCCGGGCTAGCGGGAGTGCTGAGCAGTTCTTC.

As regards this clonotype: It is likely a read error, because the conserved phenylalanine at the end of the CDR3 is missing. The DNA is omitted, as the CDR3 cannot be located on it reliably, and the CDR3 follows TCRdb's listing. The genes are TRBV9 and TRBJ2-7. The CDR3 numbers 8 amino acids, ends counted. Germline-derived CDR1 and CDR2 are SGDLS and YYNGEE. The CDR3: CANRSTKL.

This clonotype was seen ten or more times. The rearrangement links TRBV7-3 to TRBJ2-2; 9 bases agree with TRBD2. The CDR3 has 18 residues. V shed 5 bases, J shed 0 bases, and the junction held 10 bases outside the gene matches. Looked up from germline, CDR1 is SGHTA and CDR2 is FQGTGA. The CDR3 sequence is CASSPPPASGTNTGELFF. As DNA, the CDR3 is TGTGCCAGCAGCCCCCCTCCGGCTAGCGGGACGAACACCGGGGAGCTGTTTTTT.

This clonotype was seen repeatedly, ten times or more. J is TRBJ1-1 and V is TRBV7-8; 7 nucleotides agree with TRBD1. This CDR3 spans 18 amino acids. Trimming took 2 bases from V and 4 from J; bases not matched to a gene: 16. Per the germline V gene, CDR1 is SGHVS and CDR2 is FQNEAQ. CDR3 sequence: CASSLTGVQGGSGTEAFF. The CDR3 DNA follows: TGTGCCAGCAGCTTAACAGGGGTACAGGGTGGGAGTGGCACTGAAGCTTTCTTT.

The chain combines TRBV6-2 or TRBV6-3 with TRBJ2-2; 9 positions match TRBD1. The CDR3 has 13 amino acids. The V and J ends lost 5 bases and 6 bases, in that order; junction bases with no gene match: 1. CDR1 and CDR2 (germline): MNHEY, SVGEGT. The CDR3 sequence: CASSGTGSGELFF. The CDR3 DNA reads TGTGCCAGCAGTGGGACAGGGTCCGGGGAGCTGTTTTTT.

This clonotype was counted between two and nine times. V gene TRBV28 combines with J gene TRBJ1-6; D might be TRBD1 (6 bases). The germline CDR1 and CDR2 sequences are MDHEN and SYDVKM. The CDR3 extends over 14 amino acids. The V gene lost 6 bases and the J gene lost 10 bases, with 16 bases spanning the gap. CDR3 in DNA: TGTGCCAGCAGGGCCGCACAGGGTTGGTCACCCCTCCACTTT. Translation: CASRAAQGWSPLHF.